The clone carrying this TCR beta chain was recorded at least ten times. The record originates from a study of regulatory T cells in long-lasting Graves disease. Arm-PCR of CDR3 regions and iRepertoire HTBI primers were the basis on which TCR beta libraries were built. TCRdb re-derived calls from the multiplex PCR reads in MiXCR, one entry per CDR3 protein. The data show a few hundred thousand distinct CDR3 sequences, over 14% seen once. The time point here: newly diagnosed GD, antithyroid drugs for less than 3 months. PBMCs were the source of the RNA used for TCR sequencing. The same sample was also studied in work on T cells in Graves' hyperthyroidism and ophthalmopathy.

Sequences were derived from peripheral blood mononuclear cells (PBMCs), sampled at new diagnosis, from a patient treated with antithyroid drugs. The TCR comes from a woman aged 40 to 50 with Graves disease.

CDR3 in DNA: TGTGCCTGGAGTCCCCGGGACAGGGGATCCGAAACGCAGTATTTT. Residues: CAWSPRDRGSETQYF. The chain recombines TRBV30 with TRBJ2-3, with 10 bases that match TRBD1. The ends lost 2 bases at V and 9 bases at J; junction bases unmatched: 11. CDR1 and CDR2 from the germline V gene are GTSNPN and SVGIG (reference sequence). The CDR3 is 15 residues long. The full variable domain, rest sourced from reference TRBV30 and TRBJ2-3, is SQTIHQWPATLVQPVGSPLSLECTVEGTSNPNLYWYRQAAGRGLQLLFYSVGIGQISSEVPQNLSASRPQDRQFILSSKKLLLSDSGFYLCAWSPRDRGSETQYFGPGTRLTVL.